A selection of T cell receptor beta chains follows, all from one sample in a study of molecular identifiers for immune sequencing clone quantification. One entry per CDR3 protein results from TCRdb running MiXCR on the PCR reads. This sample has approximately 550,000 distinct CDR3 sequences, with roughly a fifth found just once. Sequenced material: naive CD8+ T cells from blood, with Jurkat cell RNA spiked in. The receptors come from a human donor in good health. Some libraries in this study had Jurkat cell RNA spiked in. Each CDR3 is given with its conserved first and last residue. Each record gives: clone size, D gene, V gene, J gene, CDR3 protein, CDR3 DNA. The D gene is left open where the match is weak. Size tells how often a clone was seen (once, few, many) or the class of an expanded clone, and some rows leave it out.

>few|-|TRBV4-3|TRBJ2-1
CASSQAITSVYNEQFF
TGCGCCAGCAGCCAAGCCATAACGTCCGTCTACAATGAGCAGTTCTTC
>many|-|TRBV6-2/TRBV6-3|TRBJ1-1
CASSYKGNTEAFF
TGTGCTAGCAGTTATAAAGGAAACACTGAAGCTTTCTTT
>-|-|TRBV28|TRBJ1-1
CASSLGPWGTEAFF
TGTGCCAGCAGTTTGGGCCCTTGGGGCACTGAAGCTTTCTTT
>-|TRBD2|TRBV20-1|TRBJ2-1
CSARQGGTSGIYNEQFF
TGCAGTGCTAGACAGGGCGGGACTAGCGGGATCTACAATGAGCAGTTCTTC
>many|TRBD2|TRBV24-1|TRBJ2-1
CATDSGNYNEQFF
TGTGCCACGGATAGCGGGAACTACAATGAGCAGTTCTTC
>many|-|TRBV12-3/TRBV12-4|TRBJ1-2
CASTPSSHLNYGYTF
TGTGCCAGCACCCCGTCCTCACACCTTAACTATGGCTACACCTTC
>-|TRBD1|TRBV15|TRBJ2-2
CATSRSGGRDTGELFF
TGTGCCACCAGCAGATCAGGGGGCCGGGACACCGGGGAGCTGTTTTTT
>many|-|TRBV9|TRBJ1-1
CASSVDGGAGTEAFF
TGTGCCAGCAGCGTAGATGGGGGCGCGGGGACTGAAGCTTTCTTT
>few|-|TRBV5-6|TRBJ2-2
CASQLNTGELFF
TGTGCCAGCCAGCTGAACACCGGGGAGCTGTTTTTT
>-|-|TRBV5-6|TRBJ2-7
CASSYQSRYEQYF
TGTGCCAGCAGCTACCAATCCCGTTACGAGCAGTACTTC
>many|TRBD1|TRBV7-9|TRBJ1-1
CASSPRQGAGEAFF
TGTGCCAGCAGCCCCAGACAGGGGGCGGGTGAAGCTTTCTTT